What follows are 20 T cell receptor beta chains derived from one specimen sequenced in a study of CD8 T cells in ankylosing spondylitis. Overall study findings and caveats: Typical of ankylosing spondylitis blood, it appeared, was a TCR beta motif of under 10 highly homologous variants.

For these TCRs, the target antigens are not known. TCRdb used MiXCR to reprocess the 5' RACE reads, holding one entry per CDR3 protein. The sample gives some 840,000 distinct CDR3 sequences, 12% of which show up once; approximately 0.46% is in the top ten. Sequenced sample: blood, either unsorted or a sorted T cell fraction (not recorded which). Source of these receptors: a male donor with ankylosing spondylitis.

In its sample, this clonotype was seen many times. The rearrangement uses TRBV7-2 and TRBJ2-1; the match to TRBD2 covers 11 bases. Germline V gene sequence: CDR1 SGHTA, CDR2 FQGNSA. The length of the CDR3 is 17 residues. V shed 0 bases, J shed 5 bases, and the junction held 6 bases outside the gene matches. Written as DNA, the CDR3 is TGTGCCAGCAGCTTAGCGTGGGCTAGCGGGAGGAACAATGAGCAGTTCTTC. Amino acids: CASSLAWASGRNNEQFF.

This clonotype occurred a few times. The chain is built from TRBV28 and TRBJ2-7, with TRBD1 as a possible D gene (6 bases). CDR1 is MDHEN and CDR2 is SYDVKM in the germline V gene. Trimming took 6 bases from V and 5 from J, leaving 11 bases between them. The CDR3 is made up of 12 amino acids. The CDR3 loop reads CASRQGRDEQYF. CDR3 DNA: TGTGCCAGCAGACAGGGTCGGGACGAGCAGTACTTC.

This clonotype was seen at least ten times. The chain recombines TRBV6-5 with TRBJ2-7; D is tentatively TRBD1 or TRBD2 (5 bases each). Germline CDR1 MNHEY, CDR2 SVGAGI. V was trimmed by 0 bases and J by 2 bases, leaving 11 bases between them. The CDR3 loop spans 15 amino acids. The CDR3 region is CASSYSTGRTYEQYF. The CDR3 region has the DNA TGTGCCAGCAGTTACTCCACGGGGCGCACCTACGAGCAGTACTTC.

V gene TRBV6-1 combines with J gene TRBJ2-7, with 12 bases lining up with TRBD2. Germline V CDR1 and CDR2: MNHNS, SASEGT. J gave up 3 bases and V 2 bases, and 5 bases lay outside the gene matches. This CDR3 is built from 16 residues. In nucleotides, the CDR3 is TGTGCCAGCAGTGAAAACCTAGCGGGAGGGCGCTACGAGCAGTACTTC. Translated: CASSENLAGGRYEQYF.

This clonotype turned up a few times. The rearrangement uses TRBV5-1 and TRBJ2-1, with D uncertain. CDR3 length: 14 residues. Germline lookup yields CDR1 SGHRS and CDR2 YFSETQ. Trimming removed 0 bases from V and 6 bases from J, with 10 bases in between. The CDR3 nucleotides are TGCGCCAGCAGCTTGGCTGCCAGGTCCAATGAGCAGTTCTTC. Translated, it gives CASSLAARSNEQFF.

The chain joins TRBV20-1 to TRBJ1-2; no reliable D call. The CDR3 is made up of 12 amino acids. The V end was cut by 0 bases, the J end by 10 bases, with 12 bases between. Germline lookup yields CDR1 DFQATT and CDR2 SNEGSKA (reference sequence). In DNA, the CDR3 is TGCAGTGCTAGAGACCCGAATTCTTACTACACCTTC. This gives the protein CSARDPNSYYTF.

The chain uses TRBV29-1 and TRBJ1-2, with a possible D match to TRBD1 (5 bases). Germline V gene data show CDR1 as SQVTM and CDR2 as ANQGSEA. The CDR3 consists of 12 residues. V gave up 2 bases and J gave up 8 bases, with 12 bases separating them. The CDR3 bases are TGCAGCGTTGAAAAGGGGCCCCGCGGCTACACCTTC. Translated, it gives CSVEKGPRGYTF.

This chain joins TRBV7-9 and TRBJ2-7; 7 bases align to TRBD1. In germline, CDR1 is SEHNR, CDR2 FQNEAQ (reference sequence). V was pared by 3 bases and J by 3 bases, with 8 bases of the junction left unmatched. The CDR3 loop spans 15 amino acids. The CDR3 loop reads CASSFIGDRIYEQYF. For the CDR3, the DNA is TGTGCCAGCAGCTTCATAGGGGACAGAATCTACGAGCAGTACTTC. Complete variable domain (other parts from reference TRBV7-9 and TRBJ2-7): DTGVSQNPRHKITKRGQNVTFRCDPISEHNRLYWYRQTLGQGPEFLTYFQNEAQLEKSRLLSDRFSAERPKGSFSTLEIQRTEQGDSAMYLCASSFIGDRIYEQYFGPGTRLTVT.

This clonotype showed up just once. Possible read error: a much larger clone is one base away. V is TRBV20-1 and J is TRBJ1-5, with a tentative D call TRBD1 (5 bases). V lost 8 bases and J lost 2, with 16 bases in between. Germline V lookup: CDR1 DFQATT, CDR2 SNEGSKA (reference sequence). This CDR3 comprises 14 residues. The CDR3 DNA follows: TGCAGTACCCCTCTTGCGGGGCGCAATCAGCCCCAGCATTTT. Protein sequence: CSTPLAGRNQPQHF.

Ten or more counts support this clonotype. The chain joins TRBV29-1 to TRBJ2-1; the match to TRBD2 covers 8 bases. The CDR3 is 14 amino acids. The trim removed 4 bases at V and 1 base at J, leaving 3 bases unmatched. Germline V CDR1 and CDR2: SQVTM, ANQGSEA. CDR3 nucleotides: TGCAGCGTTGGGGGCGGGAGGTCCTACAATGAGCAGTTCTTC. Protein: CSVGGGRSYNEQFF.

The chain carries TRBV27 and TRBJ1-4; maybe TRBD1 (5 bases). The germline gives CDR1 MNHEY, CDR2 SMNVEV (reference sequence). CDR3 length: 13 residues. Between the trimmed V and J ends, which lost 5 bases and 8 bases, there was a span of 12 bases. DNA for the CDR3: TGTGCCAGCAGTCGCAGGGATAGGGAAAAACTGTTTTTT. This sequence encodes CASSRRDREKLFF.

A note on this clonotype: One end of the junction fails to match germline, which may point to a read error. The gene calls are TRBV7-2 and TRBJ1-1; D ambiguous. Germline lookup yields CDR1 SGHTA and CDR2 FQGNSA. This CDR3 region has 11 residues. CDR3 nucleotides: TGTGCCAGCAGCATGAAGACTGAAGCTTTCTTT. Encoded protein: CASSMKTEAFF.

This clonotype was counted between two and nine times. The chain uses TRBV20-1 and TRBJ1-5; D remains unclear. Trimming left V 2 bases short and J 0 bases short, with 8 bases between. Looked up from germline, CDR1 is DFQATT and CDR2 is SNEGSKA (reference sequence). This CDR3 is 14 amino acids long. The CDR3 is CSARKDHSNQPQHF. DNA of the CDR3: TGCAGTGCTAGAAAAGATCATAGCAATCAGCCCCAGCATTTT.

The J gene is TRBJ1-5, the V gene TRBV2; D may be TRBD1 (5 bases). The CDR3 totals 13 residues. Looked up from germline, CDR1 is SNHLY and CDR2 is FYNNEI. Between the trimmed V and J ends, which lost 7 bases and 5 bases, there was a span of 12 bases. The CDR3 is CASKAGRYQPQHF. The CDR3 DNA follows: TGTGCCAGCAAGGCAGGGAGGTATCAGCCCCAGCATTTT.

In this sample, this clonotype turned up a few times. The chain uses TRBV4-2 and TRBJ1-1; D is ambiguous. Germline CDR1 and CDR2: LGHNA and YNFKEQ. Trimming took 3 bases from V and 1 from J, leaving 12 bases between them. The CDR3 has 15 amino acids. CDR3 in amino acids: CASSQSLVGNTEAFF. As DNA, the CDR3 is TGTGCCAGCAGCCAGTCACTCGTGGGGAACACTGAAGCTTTCTTT.

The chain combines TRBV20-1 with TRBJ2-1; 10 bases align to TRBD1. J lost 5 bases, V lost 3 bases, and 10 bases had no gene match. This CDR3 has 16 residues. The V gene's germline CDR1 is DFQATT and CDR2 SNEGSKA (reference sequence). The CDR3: CSARDVRTGGNNEQFF. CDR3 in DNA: TGCAGTGCTAGGGATGTCCGGACAGGGGGAAACAATGAGCAGTTCTTC.

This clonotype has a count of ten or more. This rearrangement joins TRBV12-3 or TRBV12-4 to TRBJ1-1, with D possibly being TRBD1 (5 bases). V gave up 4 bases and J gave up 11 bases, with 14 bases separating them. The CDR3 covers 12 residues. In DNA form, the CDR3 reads TGTGCCAGCAGTTCGGGACTCCGGGGGGCTTTCTTT. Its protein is CASSSGLRGAFF.

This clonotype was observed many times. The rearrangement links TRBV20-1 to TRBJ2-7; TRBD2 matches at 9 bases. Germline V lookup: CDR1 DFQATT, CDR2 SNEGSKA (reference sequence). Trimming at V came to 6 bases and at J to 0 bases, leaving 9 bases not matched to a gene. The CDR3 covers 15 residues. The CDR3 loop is CSASTASGNSYEQYF. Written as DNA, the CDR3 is TGCAGTGCCTCGACCGCTAGCGGGAACTCCTACGAGCAGTACTTC.

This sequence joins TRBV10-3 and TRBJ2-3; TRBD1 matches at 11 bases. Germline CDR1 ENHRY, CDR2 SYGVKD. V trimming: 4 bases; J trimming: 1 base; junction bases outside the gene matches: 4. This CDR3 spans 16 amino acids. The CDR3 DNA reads TGTGCCATCAGTGGCCGGACAGGGGGCGGCACAGATACGCAGTATTTT. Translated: CAISGRTGGGTDTQYF.

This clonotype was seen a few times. The CDR3 DNA is TGCAGCGTAGGCGGGACTAGCGAGGGAGAGACCCAGTACTTC. Protein sequence: CSVGGTSEGETQYF. The chain joins TRBV29-1 to TRBJ2-5, with TRBD2 matching 10 bases. Trimming cost V 6 bases and J 4 bases; bases outside gene matches: 8. Germline lookup yields CDR1 SQVTM and CDR2 ANQGSEA. The CDR3 runs 14 residues.